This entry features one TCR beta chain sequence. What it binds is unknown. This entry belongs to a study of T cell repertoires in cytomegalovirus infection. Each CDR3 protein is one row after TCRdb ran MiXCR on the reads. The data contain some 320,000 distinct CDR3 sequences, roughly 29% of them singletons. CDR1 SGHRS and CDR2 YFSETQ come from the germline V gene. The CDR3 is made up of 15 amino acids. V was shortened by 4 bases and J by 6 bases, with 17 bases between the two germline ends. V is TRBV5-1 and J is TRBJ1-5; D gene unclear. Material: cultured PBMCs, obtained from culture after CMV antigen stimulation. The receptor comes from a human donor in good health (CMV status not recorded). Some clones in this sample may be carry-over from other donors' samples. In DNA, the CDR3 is TGCGCCAGCAGCCCGGACGGTCAAGCGACTCAGCCCCAGCATTTT. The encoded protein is CASSPDGQATQPQHF.